This T cell receptor (beta chain) was sequenced during a study of cytomegalovirus exposure and HLA in healthy donors. General observations from the study: Of the V segments, some could not be distinguished, including TRBV6-2 and TRBV6-3, and were excluded. The dataset shows that most TCR sequences were rare, while some public TCRs occurred in many donors.

PCR amplification relied on 60 Vbeta primers (plus 13 Jbeta primers). In the study's own analysis: In a later analysis, some 10 million of tens of millions of unique beta chains occurred in at least two donors. Assay used: immunoSEQ multiplex PCR; TCRdb lists only in-frame clones, some missing. V and J calls and clone size follow that table, whereas D and trimming were derived from the DNA. Of approximately 100,000 clones detected, roughly 80% appear once; the ten largest clones hold around an eighth. This clone was counted a single time. Its antigen remains unidentified. Trimming at V came to 7 bases and at J to 1 base, leaving 7 bases not matched to a gene. The CDR3 covers 15 residues. Germline V gene data show CDR1 as GTSNPN and CDR2 as SVGIG (reference sequence).

This sequence joins TRBV30 and TRBJ2-6; TRBD2 agrees at 7 bases. Specimen: PBMCs. The TCR was taken from a male donor in good health and CMV-seropositive. In nucleotides, the CDR3 is TGTGCCTCTGGGGGGGATCTGTCTGGGGCCAACGTCCTGACTTTC. It specifies CASGGDLSGANVLTF.